This T cell receptor beta chain was sequenced in a study of blood T cell repertoires in COVID-19. Looking at the study overall: Sites in the United States, Italy and Spain provided acute and convalescent COVID-19 samples.

The CDR3 consists of 17 residues. The trim removed 0 bases at V and 0 bases at J, leaving 2 bases unmatched. Germline lookup yields CDR1 KGHSH and CDR2 LQKENI. Only in-frame clones appear in the TCRdb table, and some are missing; sequencing was by immunoSEQ multiplex PCR. In the table there are around 310,000 clones, 88% of which are singletons. This clonotype was obtained from a man between 25 and 39 years old who had recovered from COVID-19. The chain has TRBV18 and TRBJ2-3; 11 bases map to TRBD2. Input material: PBMCs or T cells enriched from blood (not recorded which). The CDR3 region is CASSPPGLAASTDTQYF. CDR3 sequence (DNA): TGTGCCAGCTCACCACCGGGACTAGCGGCAAGCACAGATACGCAGTATTTT. The full variable domain, with the rest looked up from reference TRBV18 and TRBJ2-3, is NAGVMQNPRHLVRRRGQEARLRCSPMKGHSHVYWYRQLPEEGLKFMVYLQKENIIDESGMPKERFSAEFPKEGPSILRIQQVVRGDSAAYFCASSPPGLAASTDTQYFGPGTRLTVL.